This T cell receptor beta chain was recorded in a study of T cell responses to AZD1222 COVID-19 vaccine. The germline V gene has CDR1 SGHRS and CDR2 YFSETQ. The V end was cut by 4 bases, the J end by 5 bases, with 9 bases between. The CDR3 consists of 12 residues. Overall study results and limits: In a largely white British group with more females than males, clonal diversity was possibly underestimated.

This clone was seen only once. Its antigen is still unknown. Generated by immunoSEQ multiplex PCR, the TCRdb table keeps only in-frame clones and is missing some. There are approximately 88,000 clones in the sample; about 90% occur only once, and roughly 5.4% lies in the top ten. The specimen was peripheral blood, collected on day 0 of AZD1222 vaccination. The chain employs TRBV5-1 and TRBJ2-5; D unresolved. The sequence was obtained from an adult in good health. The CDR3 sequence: CASSVGMETQYF. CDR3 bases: TGCGCCAGCAGCGTTGGAATGGAGACCCAGTACTTC. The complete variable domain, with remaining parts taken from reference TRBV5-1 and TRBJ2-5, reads KAGVTQTPRYLIKTRGQQVTLSCSPISGHRSVSWYQQTPGQGLQFLFEYFSETQRNKGNFPGRFSGRQFSNSRSEMNVSTLELGDSALYLCASSVGMETQYFGPGTRLLVL.